Below are 2 T cell receptor beta chains sequenced from a single sample in a study of shared clonotypes between healthy human individuals (dated by TCRdb to the early 2020s). For the CD8 naive samples, CD45RO-negative cells were positively selected for CCR7, yielding a CD45RA+CCR7+ population from which TemRA cells were excluded. Libraries were built with the immunoSEQ multiplex PCR assay. TCRdb's version of the immuneACCESS table is confined to in-frame rearrangements and falls short of the full clone set. An unresolved V gene accounts for under half of the shortfall where checked; the remainder is of unknown origin. The sample yields about 2.1 million clones; just under 95% were counted once. In total, the top ten clones hold approximately 1.6% of the sample. The specimen was naive CD8+ T cells from PBMCs. The cell subset or site label of this sample denotes: CD45RA+CCR7+. All receptors derive from a man between 18 and 35 years old in good health. Some clones in this sample may be carry-over from other donors' samples.

The chain couples TRBV9 to TRBJ2-7; D remains ambiguous. The CDR3 contains 13 residues. Trimming stripped 4 bases from V and 4 bases from J, with 12 bases between. Germline V lookup: CDR1 SGDLS, CDR2 YYNGEE. The CDR3 spells CASSHGLGYEQYF. CDR3 DNA: TGTGCCAGCAGCCACGGCCTTGGGTACGAGCAGTACTTC.

A word on this clone: This same CDR3 is encoded by further DNA sequences in the sample. The chain couples TRBV29-1 to TRBJ2-7; 10 nucleotides agree with TRBD2. V gave up 2 bases and J gave up 2 bases; unmatched junction bases: 3. CDR3 length: 14 amino acids. Germline V gene sequence: CDR1 SQVTM, CDR2 ANQGSEA. CDR3 sequence: CSVETSGVTYEQYF. The CDR3 region has the DNA TGCAGCGTTGAAACTAGCGGGGTTACCTACGAGCAGTACTTC.